This TCR beta chain was found in a study of T cells in Graves' hyperthyroidism and ophthalmopathy. A patient was excluded if there was uncontrolled infection, other autoimmune disease, pregnancy or lactation. A roughly 9.7 ml volume of fresh peripheral blood provided the PBMCs. Germline CDR1 DFQATT, CDR2 SNEGSKA (reference sequence). The V end was cut by 3 bases, the J end by 7 bases, with 18 bases between. The CDR3 has 14 amino acids. RNA transcripts were the template for amplifying TCR beta CDR3 regions. Researchers ran a first-round RT-PCR on the TCR CDR3 using the HTBI primer set. One entry per CDR3 protein results from TCRdb running MiXCR on the multiplex PCR reads. Here the sample spans approximately 480,000 distinct CDR3 sequences, less than 25% being singletons. This clonotype was counted once.

The chain is built from TRBV20-1 and TRBJ2-5; maybe TRBD2 (7 bases). Material: blood. The clonotype comes from a man in his late teens or twenties with Graves' hyperthyroidism. CDR3 loop: CSASRRGARATQYF. Written as DNA, the CDR3 is TGCAGTGCTAGTCGTCGGGGGGCCCGCGCGACCCAGTACTTC.